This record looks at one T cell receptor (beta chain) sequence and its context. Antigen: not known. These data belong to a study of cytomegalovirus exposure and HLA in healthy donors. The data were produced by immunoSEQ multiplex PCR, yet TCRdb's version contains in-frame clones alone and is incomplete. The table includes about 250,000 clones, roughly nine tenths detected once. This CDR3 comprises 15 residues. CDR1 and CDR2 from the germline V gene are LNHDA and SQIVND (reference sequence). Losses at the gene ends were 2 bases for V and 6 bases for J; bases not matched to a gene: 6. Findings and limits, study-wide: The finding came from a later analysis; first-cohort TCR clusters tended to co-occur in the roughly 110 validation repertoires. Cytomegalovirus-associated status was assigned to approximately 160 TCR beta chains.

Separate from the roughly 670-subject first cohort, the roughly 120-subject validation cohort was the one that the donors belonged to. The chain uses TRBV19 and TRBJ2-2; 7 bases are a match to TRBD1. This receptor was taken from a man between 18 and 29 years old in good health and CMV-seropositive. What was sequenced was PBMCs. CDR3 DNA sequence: TGTGCCAGTAGTATAAACAGGGGCATCGCCGGGGAGCTGTTTTTT. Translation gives CASSINRGIAGELFF. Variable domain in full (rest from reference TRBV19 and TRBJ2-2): DGGITQSPKYLFRKEGQNVTLSCEQNLNHDAMYWYRQDPGQGLRLIYYSQIVNDFQKGDIAEGYSVSREKKESFPLTVTSAQKNPTAFYLCASSINRGIAGELFFGEGSRLTVL.